What follows describes a single T cell receptor beta chain. Its target is not known. TCRdb passed the 5' RACE reads through MiXCR, listing each CDR3 protein once. The table records hundreds of thousands of distinct CDR3 sequences, more than 5.5% of them present only once. This entry belongs to a study of T cells after yellow fever vaccination. Whole-study context: It was SMART-Seq v4 Ultra Low Input that prepared the fractions with low cell numbers.

Germline V gene lookup returns CDR1 SGHDT and CDR2 YYEEEE. The CDR3 covers 11 residues. Deletions cut 1 base from V and 14 bases from J, with 12 bases between. Whole-study findings and limits: Reappearance after the booster was observed for most primary-vaccination clones (about 96% CD4, less than 90% CD8).

The chain links TRBV5-6 to TRBJ1-2, with unresolved D. The sample was PBMCs, taken 5 days after the yellow fever booster vaccination. This TCR was recovered from a man aged 25-45 years who received the YFV17D yellow fever vaccine. Here the CDR3 DNA reads TGTGCCAGCAGCTTGATTAAGGGATGGACCTTC. Its translation: CASSLIKGWTF.